One sample yielded the 3 T cell receptor beta chains listed below, sequenced in a study of blood T cell repertoires in COVID-19. Sequencing used immunoSEQ multiplex PCR; TCRdb keeps in-frame clones, though not all of them. The table records about 98,000 clones, 81% of them present only once. The sequenced sample consisted of peripheral blood. The receptors come from a woman of 80 years or more with acute or convalescent COVID-19.

This chain uses TRBV18 with TRBJ2-1, with D possibly being TRBD2 (5 bases). The CDR3 extends over 14 amino acids. The germline V gene encodes CDR1 KGHSH and CDR2 LQKENI. V dropped 6 bases and J dropped 3 bases, with 12 bases sitting between them. The CDR3 nucleotides are TGTGCCAGCTCCACCCAGAGGGACTACAATGAGCAGTTCTTC. Its translation is CASSTQRDYNEQFF.

The chain recombines TRBV2 with TRBJ2-2, with D possibly matching TRBD2 (6 bases). With 4 bases removed from V and 0 bases from J, the gap between germline ends came to 9 bases. CDR1 is SNHLY, CDR2 FYNNEI, per germline. The CDR3 has 15 amino acids. CDR3 protein: CASSAGLTNTGELFF. Written as DNA, the CDR3 is TGTGCCAGCAGTGCGGGACTGACGAACACCGGGGAGCTGTTTTTT.

CDR3 nucleotide sequence: TGTGCCAGTAGTACCACGCTCTCGGACACGAATCAGCCCCAGCATTTT. The encoded protein is CASSTTLSDTNQPQHF. The V call is TRBV19, the J call TRBJ1-5, with D tentatively TRBD1 (5 bases). The V gene lost 4 bases and the J gene lost 4 bases, with 17 bases spanning the gap. The CDR3 runs 16 residues. From germline, CDR1 is LNHDA and CDR2 SQIVND (reference sequence).